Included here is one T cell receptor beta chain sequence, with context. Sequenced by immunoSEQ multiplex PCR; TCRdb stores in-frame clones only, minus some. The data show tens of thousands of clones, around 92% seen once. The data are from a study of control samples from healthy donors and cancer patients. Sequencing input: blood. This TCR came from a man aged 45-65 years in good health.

The CDR3 bases are TGTGCCAGTAGGACCGGGACAGGATGGTCTAACACTGAAGCTTTCTTT. Protein product: CASRTGTGWSNTEAFF. The chain combines TRBV19 with TRBJ1-1; 8 nucleotides match TRBD1. In germline, CDR1 is LNHDA, CDR2 SQIVND (reference sequence). The CDR3 has 16 residues. After removal of 6 bases from V and 2 bases from J, the junction contained 11 bases not matched to a gene.